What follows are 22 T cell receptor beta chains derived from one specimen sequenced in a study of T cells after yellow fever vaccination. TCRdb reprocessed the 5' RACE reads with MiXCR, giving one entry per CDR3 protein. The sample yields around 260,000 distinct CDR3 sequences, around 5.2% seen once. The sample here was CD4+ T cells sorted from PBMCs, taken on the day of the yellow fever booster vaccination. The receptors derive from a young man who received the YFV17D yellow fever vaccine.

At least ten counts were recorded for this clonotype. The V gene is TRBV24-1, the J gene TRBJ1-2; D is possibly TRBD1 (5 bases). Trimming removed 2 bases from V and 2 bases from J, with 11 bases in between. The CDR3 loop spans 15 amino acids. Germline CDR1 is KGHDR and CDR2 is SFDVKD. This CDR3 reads CATSDSGAGNYGYTF. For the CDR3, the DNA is TGTGCCACCAGTGATTCCGGGGCGGGAAACTATGGCTACACCTTC.

The CDR3 spells CATRQGGNSPLHF. CDR3 DNA sequence: TGTGCCACCAGACAGGGAGGTAATTCACCCCTCCACTTT. The gene calls are TRBV19 and TRBJ1-6; 7 nucleotides match TRBD1. J lost 6 bases, V lost 10 bases, and 6 bases had no gene match. CDR1 and CDR2 (germline): LNHDA, SQIVND (reference sequence). CDR3 size: 13 residues.

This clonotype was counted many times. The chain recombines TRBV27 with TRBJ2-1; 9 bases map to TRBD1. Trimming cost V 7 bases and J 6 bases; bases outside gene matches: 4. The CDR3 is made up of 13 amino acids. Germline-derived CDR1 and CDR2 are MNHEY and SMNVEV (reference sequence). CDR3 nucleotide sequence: TGTGCCAGCAACCGACAGGGGGGCAATGAGCAGTTCTTC. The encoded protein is CASNRQGGNEQFF.

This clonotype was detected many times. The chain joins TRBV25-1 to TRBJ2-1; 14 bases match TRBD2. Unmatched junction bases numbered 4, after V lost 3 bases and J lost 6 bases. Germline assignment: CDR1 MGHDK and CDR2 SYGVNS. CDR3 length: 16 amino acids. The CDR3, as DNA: TGTGCCAGCAGTGATCCTGGACTAGCGGGGGGCAATGAGCAGTTCTTC. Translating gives CASSDPGLAGGNEQFF.

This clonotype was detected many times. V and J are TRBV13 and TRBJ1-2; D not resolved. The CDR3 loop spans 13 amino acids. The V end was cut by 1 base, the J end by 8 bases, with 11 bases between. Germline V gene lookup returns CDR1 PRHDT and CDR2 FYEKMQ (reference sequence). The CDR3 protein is CASSLDRFPGYTF. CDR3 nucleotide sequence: TGTGCCAGCAGCTTAGATCGCTTTCCCGGCTACACCTTC.

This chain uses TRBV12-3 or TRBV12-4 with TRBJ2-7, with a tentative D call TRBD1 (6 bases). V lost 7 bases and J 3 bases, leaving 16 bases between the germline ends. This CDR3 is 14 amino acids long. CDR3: CASNPQGLGYEQYF. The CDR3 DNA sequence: TGTGCCAGCAACCCACAGGGTCTGGGCTACGAGCAGTACTTC.

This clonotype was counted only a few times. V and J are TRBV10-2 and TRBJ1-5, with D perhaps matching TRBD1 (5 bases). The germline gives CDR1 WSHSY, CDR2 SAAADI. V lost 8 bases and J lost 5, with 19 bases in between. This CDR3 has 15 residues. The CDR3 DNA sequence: TGCGCCAGCTCCCCTCGACTCCTGGGGGATCAGCCCCAGCATTTT. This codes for CASSPRLLGDQPQHF.

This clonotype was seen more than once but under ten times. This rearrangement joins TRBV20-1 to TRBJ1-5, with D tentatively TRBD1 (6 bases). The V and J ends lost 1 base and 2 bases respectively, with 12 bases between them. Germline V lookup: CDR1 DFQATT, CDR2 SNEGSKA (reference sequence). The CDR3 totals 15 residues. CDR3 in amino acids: CSARVGARGNQPQHF. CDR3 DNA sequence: TGCAGTGCTAGAGTGGGGGCCAGGGGCAATCAGCCCCAGCATTTT.

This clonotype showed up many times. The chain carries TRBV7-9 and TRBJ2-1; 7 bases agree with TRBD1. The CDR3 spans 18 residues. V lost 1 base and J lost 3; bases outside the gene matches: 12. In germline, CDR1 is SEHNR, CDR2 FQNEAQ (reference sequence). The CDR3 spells CASSLVLSTGFFYNEQFF. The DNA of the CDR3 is TGTGCCAGCAGCTTAGTCTTGTCGACAGGGTTCTTCTACAATGAGCAGTTCTTC.

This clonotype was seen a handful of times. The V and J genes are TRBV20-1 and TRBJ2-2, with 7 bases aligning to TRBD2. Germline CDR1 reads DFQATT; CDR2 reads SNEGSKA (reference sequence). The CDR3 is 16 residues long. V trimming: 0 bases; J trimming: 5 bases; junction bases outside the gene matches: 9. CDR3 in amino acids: CSARDSRLAYTGELFF. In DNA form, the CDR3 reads TGCAGTGCTAGAGATAGTCGACTAGCCTATACCGGGGAGCTGTTTTTT.

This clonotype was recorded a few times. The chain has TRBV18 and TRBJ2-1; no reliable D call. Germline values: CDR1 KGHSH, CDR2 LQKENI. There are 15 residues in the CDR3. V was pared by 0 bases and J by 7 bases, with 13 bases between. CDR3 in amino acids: CASSPPAGRVNEQFF. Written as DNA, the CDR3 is TGTGCCAGCTCACCACCCGCAGGAAGGGTGAATGAGCAGTTCTTC. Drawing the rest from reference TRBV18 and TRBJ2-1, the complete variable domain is NAGVMQNPRHLVRRRGQEARLRCSPMKGHSHVYWYRQLPEEGLKFMVYLQKENIIDESGMPKERFSAEFPKEGPSILRIQQVVRGDSAAYFCASSPPAGRVNEQFFGPGTRLTVL.

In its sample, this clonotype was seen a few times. The DNA of the CDR3 is TGTGCCAGCAGCCAAGAATCGGGGTACGCCTACAATGAGCAGTTCTTC. The encoded protein is CASSQESGYAYNEQFF. The chain couples TRBV14 to TRBJ2-1; D may be TRBD2 (5 bases). This CDR3 is 16 amino acids long. Looked up from germline, CDR1 is SGHDN and CDR2 is FVKESK. Deletions cut 0 bases from V and 2 bases from J, with 11 bases between.

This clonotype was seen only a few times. Here the CDR3 reads CASSLVSPTDTQYF. Written as DNA, the CDR3 is TGTGCCAGCAGTTTGGTTTCCCCCACAGATACGCAGTATTTT. The chain uses TRBV27 and TRBJ2-3, with D unclear. This CDR3 is built from 14 residues. Trimming cost V 3 bases and J 2 bases, with 9 bases left between them. Germline V lookup: CDR1 MNHEY, CDR2 SMNVEV (reference sequence).

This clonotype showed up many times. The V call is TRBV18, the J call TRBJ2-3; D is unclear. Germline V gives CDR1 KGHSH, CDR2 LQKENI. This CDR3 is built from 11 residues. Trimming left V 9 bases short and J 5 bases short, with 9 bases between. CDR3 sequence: CASSTGDTQYF. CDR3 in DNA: TGTGCCAGTTCGACCGGAGATACGCAGTATTTT.

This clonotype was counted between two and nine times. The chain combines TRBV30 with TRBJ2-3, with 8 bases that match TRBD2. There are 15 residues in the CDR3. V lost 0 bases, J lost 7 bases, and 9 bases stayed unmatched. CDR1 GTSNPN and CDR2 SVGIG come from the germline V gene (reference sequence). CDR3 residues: CAWSVGGGPGYTQYF. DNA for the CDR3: TGTGCCTGGAGTGTAGGCGGGGGGCCGGGATATACGCAGTATTTT.

This CDR3 is CASSGRGTDTQYF. Written as DNA, the CDR3 is TGTGCCAGCAGCGGCCGGGGAACAGATACGCAGTATTTT. The chain combines TRBV3-1 with TRBJ2-3, with D maybe TRBD2 (5 bases). The germline gives CDR1 LGHDT, CDR2 YNNKEL (reference sequence). Trimming left V 5 bases short and J 3 bases short, with 9 bases between. CDR3 size: 13 residues.

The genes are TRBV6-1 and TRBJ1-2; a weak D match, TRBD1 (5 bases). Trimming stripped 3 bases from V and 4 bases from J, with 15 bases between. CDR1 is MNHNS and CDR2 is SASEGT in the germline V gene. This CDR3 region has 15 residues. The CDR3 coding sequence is TGTGCCAGCAGTGATCAGGGTTTAAGTGTCTATGGCTACACCTTC. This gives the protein CASSDQGLSVYGYTF.

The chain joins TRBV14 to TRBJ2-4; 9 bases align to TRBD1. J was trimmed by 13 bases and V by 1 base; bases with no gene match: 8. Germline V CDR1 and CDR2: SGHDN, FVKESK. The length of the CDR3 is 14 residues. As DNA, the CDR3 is TGTGCCAGCAGCCAAGGGGGACAGGGAGTTCCCCAGTACTTC. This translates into CASSQGGQGVPQYF.

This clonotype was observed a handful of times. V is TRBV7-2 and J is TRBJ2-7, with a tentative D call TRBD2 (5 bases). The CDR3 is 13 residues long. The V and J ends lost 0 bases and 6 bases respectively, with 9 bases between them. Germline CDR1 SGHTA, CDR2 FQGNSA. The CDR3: CASSLAFLAEQYV. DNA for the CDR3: TGTGCCAGCAGCTTAGCATTCCTAGCCGAGCAGTACGTC.

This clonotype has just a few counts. CDR3 loop: CASNLGGSHRGEQFF. CDR3 coding DNA: TGTGCCAGCAACCTCGGAGGGTCCCATCGAGGTGAGCAGTTCTTC. The chain uses TRBV7-2 and TRBJ2-1, with D possibly matching TRBD2 (6 bases). The CDR3 is 15 residues long. The V gene lost 7 bases and the J gene lost 9 bases, with 22 bases spanning the gap. Germline lookup yields CDR1 SGHTA and CDR2 FQGNSA.

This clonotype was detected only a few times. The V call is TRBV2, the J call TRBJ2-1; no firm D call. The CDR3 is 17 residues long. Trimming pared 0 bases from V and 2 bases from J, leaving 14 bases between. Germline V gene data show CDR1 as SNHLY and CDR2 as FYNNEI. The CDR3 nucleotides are TGTGCCAGCAGTGAAGCCGAACAAGGAGTCACCTACAATGAGCAGTTCTTC. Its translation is CASSEAEQGVTYNEQFF.

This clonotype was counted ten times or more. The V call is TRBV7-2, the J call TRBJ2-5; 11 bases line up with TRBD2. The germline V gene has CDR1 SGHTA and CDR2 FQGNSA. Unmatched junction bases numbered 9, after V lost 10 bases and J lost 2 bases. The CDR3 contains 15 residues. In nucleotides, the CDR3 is TGTGCCACTCTCATTAGCGGGGGGGTTCAAGAGACCCAGTACTTC. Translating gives CATLISGGVQETQYF.